The 13 T cell receptor beta chains in this list originate from one sample, sequenced in a study of cytomegalovirus exposure and HLA in healthy donors. 60 Vbeta and 13 Jbeta primers were used in PCR. Sequenced by immunoSEQ multiplex PCR; TCRdb stores in-frame clones only, minus some. The table has 150,000 to 200,000 clones, about three quarters seen once; the top ten hold about 1%. Sequencing was carried out using PBMCs. These receptors were obtained from a woman between 35 and 50 years old in good health and CMV-seronegative.

The chain uses TRBV4-3 and TRBJ2-7, with TRBD2 matching 13 bases. V was clipped by 1 base and J by 6 bases; unmatched bases: 9. CDR1 is LGHNA, CDR2 YSLEER, per germline. CDR3 length equals 17 residues. Here the CDR3 reads CASSQAPRTSGSSEQYF. CDR3 nucleotide sequence: TGCGCCAGCAGCCAAGCCCCCCGGACTAGCGGGAGCTCCGAGCAGTACTTC.

The chain links TRBV6-6 to TRBJ1-3; TRBD1 is a possible D gene (5 bases). V was clipped by 5 bases and J by 0 bases, with 11 bases between them. Germline V CDR1 and CDR2: MNHNY, SVGAGI (reference sequence). The CDR3 spans 15 residues. CDR3 bases: TGTGCCAGCAGTCCTTCGGGGGGCTCTGGAAACACCATATATTTT. Translation gives CASSPSGGSGNTIYF.

The sample holds a few counts of this clone. The rearrangement links TRBV6-1 to TRBJ2-1; no clear D. Germline lookup yields CDR1 MNHNS and CDR2 SASEGT. V dropped 3 bases and J dropped 8 bases, with 5 bases sitting between them. This CDR3 contains 11 residues. In DNA form, the CDR3 reads TGTGCCAGCAGTGATCTCTATGAGCAGTTCTTC. It specifies CASSDLYEQFF.

This chain connects TRBV11-3 to TRBJ1-1; unclear D gene. V was clipped by 3 bases and J by 1 base, with 6 bases between them. Germline V gene data show CDR1 as SGHNT and CDR2 as YENEEA. This CDR3 has 13 amino acids. CDR3 in amino acids: CASSFTSNTEAFF. The CDR3 bases are TGTGCCAGCAGCTTCACATCGAACACTGAAGCTTTCTTT. The full variable domain, completed using reference TRBV11-3 and TRBJ1-1, is EAGVVQSPRYKIIEKKQPVAFWCNPISGHNTLYWYLQNLGQGPELLIRYENEEAVDDSQLPKDRFSAERLKGVDSTLKIQPAELGDSAVYLCASSFTSNTEAFFGQGTRLTVV.

This chain joins TRBV2 and TRBJ1-1; D possibly corresponds to TRBD1 (6 bases). The CDR3 has 16 residues. Trimming stripped 6 bases from V and 0 bases from J, with 17 bases between. Germline V gene data show CDR1 as SNHLY and CDR2 as FYNNEI. The CDR3 DNA is TGTGCCAGCAGAGGGTTTTCAGGGGTGATGAACACTGAAGCTTTCTTT. Translating it yields CASRGFSGVMNTEAFF.

The V gene is TRBV4-1, the J gene TRBJ2-4; no definite D call. CDR1 and CDR2 from the germline V gene are MGHRA and YSYEKL. The CDR3 consists of 15 residues. The ends were cut back, 4 bases at V and 1 base at J, with 11 bases in the middle. CDR3 residues: CASSPEFGAKNIQYF. The DNA of the CDR3 is TGCGCCAGCAGCCCAGAGTTCGGGGCCAAAAACATTCAGTACTTC.

The chain employs TRBV6-5 and TRBJ1-2; the D gene is possibly TRBD1 (5 bases). The CDR3 has 13 residues. CDR1 is MNHEY, CDR2 SVGAGI, per germline. Trimming removed 4 bases from V and 8 bases from J, with 14 bases in between. The CDR3 spells CASSFDSRFGYTF. Written as DNA, the CDR3 is TGTGCCAGCAGTTTCGACAGCCGGTTCGGCTACACCTTC.

Remarks on this clone: A junction end diverges from the germline sequence, so it may reflect a read error. The chain has TRBV7-9 and TRBJ2-2; possible D gene TRBD1, 6 bases. The germline gives CDR1 SEHNR, CDR2 FQNEAQ (reference sequence). This CDR3 is built from 16 residues. The CDR3 DNA reads TGTTCCAGCAGCCTTAATAACAGGGCGAACACCGGGGAGCTGTTTTTT. Translation gives CSSSLNNRANTGELFF.

The rearrangement uses TRBV9 and TRBJ2-7, with 9 bases fitting TRBD2. The CDR3 length is 14 residues. The germline CDR1 and CDR2 sequences are SGDLS and YYNGEE. Trimming at V came to 2 bases and at J to 2 bases, leaving 2 bases not matched to a gene. For the CDR3, the DNA is TGTGCCAGCAGCGTCCTAGCGGGACCCTACGAGCAGTACTTC. It specifies CASSVLAGPYEQYF.

The genes are TRBV11-1 and TRBJ2-1; 8 bases map to TRBD2. Germline-derived CDR1 and CDR2 are SGHAT and FQDESV (reference sequence). V was clipped by 5 bases and J by 5 bases; unmatched bases: 8. The CDR3 extends over 15 amino acids. This chain's CDR3 is CASSPAGLGNNEQFF. The CDR3 nucleotides read TGTGCCAGCAGCCCCGCGGGACTAGGAAACAATGAGCAGTTCTTC.

V usage is TRBV4-3 and J usage is TRBJ2-5, with TRBD2 as a possible D gene (6 bases). CDR1 is LGHNA, CDR2 YSLEER, per germline. V dropped 0 bases and J dropped 9 bases, with 20 bases sitting between them. This CDR3 is 16 amino acids long. CDR3 loop: CASSQDWGEDLGAQYF. CDR3 sequence (DNA): TGCGCCAGCAGCCAAGACTGGGGGGAAGACCTAGGGGCCCAGTACTTC.

The gene calls are TRBV4-2 and TRBJ1-4, with 7 bases matching TRBD1. The CDR3 sequence is 17 residues long. With V trimmed by 1 base and J by 3 bases, 8 bases remained unmatched. CDR1 is LGHNA and CDR2 is YNFKEQ in the germline V gene. Written as DNA, the CDR3 is TGTGCCAGCAGCCAAGGGGGCACCGGGACAGCTAATGAAAAACTGTTTTTT. It yields the protein CASSQGGTGTANEKLFF.

The chain recombines TRBV9 with TRBJ1-4; no definite D call. The V end lost 0 bases, the J end lost 8 bases, and 14 bases lay between the germline ends. Germline CDR1 reads SGDLS; CDR2 reads YYNGEE. This CDR3 has 15 residues. The CDR3: CASSVGLGSREKLFF. In DNA form, the CDR3 reads TGTGCCAGCAGCGTAGGGTTGGGGAGTAGGGAAAAACTGTTTTTT.